These 17 T cell receptor beta chains originate from one sample sequenced in a study of blood T cell repertoires in COVID-19. Using immunoSEQ multiplex PCR, the repertoire was profiled, and TCRdb retains in-frame clones only, with some absent. The table shows around 76,000 clones, with more than 70% occurring only once. Sample: peripheral blood. The receptors here all came from a man in his fifties with COVID-19, enrolled during active disease.

The chain is built from TRBV9 and TRBJ2-3, with 7 nucleotides matching TRBD2. Germline loops: CDR1 SGDLS, CDR2 YYNGEE. The CDR3 spans 18 residues. V gave up 3 bases and J gave up 0 bases; unmatched junction bases: 13. The CDR3 nucleotides read TGTGCCAGCAGCGCCCGGGAGGCGGGTACATCTAGCACAGATACGCAGTATTTT. Amino acids: CASSAREAGTSSTDTQYF.

V is TRBV10-3 and J is TRBJ1-1; a possible D gene is TRBD1 (6 bases). The V gene lost 7 bases and the J gene lost 2 bases, with 11 bases spanning the gap. The CDR3 has 13 residues. In germline, CDR1 is ENHRY, CDR2 SYGVKD. CDR3 region: CAIMKQGNTEAFF. The CDR3 DNA reads TGTGCCATCATGAAACAGGGAAACACTGAAGCTTTCTTT.

The CDR3 region is CATSDSTGGINQPQHF. CDR3 nucleotide sequence: TGTGCCACCAGTGATTCGACAGGGGGAATAAATCAGCCCCAGCATTTT. This sequence joins TRBV24-1 and TRBJ1-5; TRBD1 aligns across 9 bases. Trimming at V came to 2 bases and at J to 4 bases, leaving 5 bases not matched to a gene. The CDR3 is made up of 16 amino acids. CDR1 is KGHDR and CDR2 is SFDVKD in the germline V gene.

This clone was counted only a few times. CDR3 sequence: CASSSLAGVRYNEQFF. The CDR3 DNA reads TGTGCCAGCAGCTCCTTAGCGGGAGTAAGGTACAATGAGCAGTTCTTC. The rearrangement uses TRBV11-2 and TRBJ2-1; 9 bases agree with TRBD2. CDR1 SGHAT and CDR2 FQNNGV come from the germline V gene. The CDR3 length is 16 residues. Losses at the gene ends were 4 bases for V and 4 bases for J; bases not matched to a gene: 8.

The chain employs TRBV5-4 and TRBJ2-7; 8 bases are shared with TRBD1. The germline V gene encodes CDR1 SGHNT and CDR2 YYREEE (reference sequence). The V and J ends lost 4 bases and 4 bases, in that order; junction bases with no gene match: 10. The CDR3 extends over 15 amino acids. CDR3 DNA sequence: TGTGCCAGCAGCCTTGGGCCGACAGGGGATTACGAGCAGTACTTC. Translation: CASSLGPTGDYEQYF.

The chain carries TRBV7-9 and TRBJ1-5; D is unresolved. The ends were cut back, 5 bases at V and 8 bases at J, with 13 bases in the middle. CDR1 SEHNR and CDR2 FQNEAQ come from the germline V gene (reference sequence). This CDR3 region has 13 residues. CDR3 residues: CASSREAGEPQHF. CDR3 in DNA: TGTGCCAGCAGCCGCGAAGCAGGCGAGCCCCAGCATTTT.

V usage is TRBV6-5 and J usage is TRBJ2-7, with 9 bases fitting TRBD2. Germline V gives CDR1 MNHEY, CDR2 SVGAGI. V lost 4 bases to trimming and J lost 3 bases; unmatched junction nucleotides: 7. This CDR3 contains 15 residues. CDR3: CASSSLPSGIYEQYF. CDR3 bases: TGTGCCAGCAGTTCCCTCCCTAGCGGGATCTACGAGCAGTACTTC.

The chain combines TRBV28 with TRBJ2-1, with D perhaps matching TRBD2 (8 bases). CDR3 length equals 16 residues. In germline, CDR1 is MDHEN, CDR2 SYDVKM. As DNA, the CDR3 is TGTGTCACACAGGGGTTCGCGACTAGCGCCTACAATGAGCAGTTCTTC. This translates into CVTQGFATSAYNEQFF.

V gene TRBV19 combines with J gene TRBJ1-1; tentative D call: TRBD1 (5 bases). Trimming pared 5 bases from V and 10 bases from J, leaving 20 bases between. Germline V lookup: CDR1 LNHDA, CDR2 SQIVND (reference sequence). The CDR3 runs to 14 residues. CDR3 sequence: CASSLNSDRARAFF. CDR3 DNA sequence: TGTGCCAGTAGTCTCAACTCCGACAGAGCCAGAGCTTTCTTT.

This chain connects TRBV27 to TRBJ2-2; 8 bases line up with TRBD2. The J segment lost 0 bases and the V segment lost 5 bases, leaving 2 bases of the junction unmatched. Germline CDR1 MNHEY, CDR2 SMNVEV (reference sequence). This CDR3 region has 15 residues. DNA of the CDR3: TGTGCCAGCAGTCCGACTAGCGCGAACACCGGGGAGCTGTTTTTT. Translation: CASSPTSANTGELFF.

The genes are TRBV7-2 and TRBJ1-4, with no clear D. This CDR3 is 15 amino acids long. Germline assignment: CDR1 SGHTA and CDR2 FQGNSA. V shed 1 base and J shed 5 bases, with 11 bases lying between them. The CDR3 sequence: CTSSLVVAANEKLFF. CDR3 nucleotide sequence: TGTACCAGCAGCTTAGTGGTCGCAGCGAATGAAAAACTGTTTTTT.

This clone was recorded a few times. This chain connects TRBV29-1 to TRBJ2-3; 7 bases line up with TRBD1. This CDR3 spans 12 amino acids. Trimming cost V 6 bases and J 3 bases; bases outside gene matches: 3. Looked up from germline, CDR1 is SQVTM and CDR2 is ANQGSEA. CDR3 DNA: TGCAGCGTCCGACAGGGAACAGATACGCAGTATTTT. Translation: CSVRQGTDTQYF.

The rearrangement links TRBV6-1 to TRBJ2-3; 7 nucleotides agree with TRBD2. The CDR3 totals 15 residues. CDR1 and CDR2 from the germline V gene are MNHNS and SASEGT. The V and J ends lost 2 bases and 6 bases, in that order; junction bases with no gene match: 8. The CDR3 region is CASSESGGRADTQYF. The DNA for the CDR3 is TGTGCCAGCAGTGAAAGTGGCGGGAGAGCCGATACGCAGTATTTT.

The chain is built from TRBV4-1 and TRBJ2-7, with D unclear. Germline V CDR1 and CDR2: MGHRA, YSYEKL. Trimming pared 0 bases from V and 1 base from J, leaving 13 bases between. The CDR3 totals 16 residues. The CDR3 coding sequence is TGCGCCAGCAGCCAAGAACCGACAAGCCTATCCTACGAGCAGTACTTC. It specifies CASSQEPTSLSYEQYF.

This rearrangement joins TRBV25-1 to TRBJ2-7; 9 nucleotides match TRBD2. With V trimmed by 2 bases and J by 5 bases, 7 bases remained unmatched. The V gene's germline CDR1 is MGHDK and CDR2 SYGVNS. The CDR3 is made up of 15 amino acids. Written as DNA, the CDR3 is TGTGCCAGCAGTGAACAGGAGCGGGAGGACCACGAGCAGTACTTC. Protein: CASSEQEREDHEQYF.

The table lists this clone with a count of one. V gene TRBV28 combines with J gene TRBJ1-5; D not resolved. CDR1 MDHEN and CDR2 SYDVKM come from the germline V gene. The CDR3 sequence is 14 residues long. V was pared by 10 bases and J by 7 bases, with 20 bases between. CDR3 region: CAISPTGMEQPQHF. Written as DNA, the CDR3 is TGTGCCATCTCCCCCACGGGGATGGAGCAGCCCCAGCATTTT.

The V gene is TRBV28, the J gene TRBJ1-2; D gene unclear. The germline gives CDR1 MDHEN, CDR2 SYDVKM. V was clipped by 3 bases and J by 7 bases, with 15 bases between them. The CDR3 has 14 amino acids. In nucleotides, the CDR3 is TGTGCCAGCAGTTTCTCGTCCCACCGGGGTGGCTACACCTTC. Its protein product is CASSFSSHRGGYTF.